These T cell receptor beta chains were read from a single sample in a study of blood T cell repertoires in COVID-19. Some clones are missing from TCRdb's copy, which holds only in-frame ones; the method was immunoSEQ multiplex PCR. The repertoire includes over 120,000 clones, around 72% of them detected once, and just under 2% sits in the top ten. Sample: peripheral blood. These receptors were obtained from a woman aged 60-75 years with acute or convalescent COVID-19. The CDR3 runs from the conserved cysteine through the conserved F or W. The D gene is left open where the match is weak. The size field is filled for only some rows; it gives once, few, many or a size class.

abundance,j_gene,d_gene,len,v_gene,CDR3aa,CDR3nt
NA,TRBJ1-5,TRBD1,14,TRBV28,CASMGTGGNQPQHF,TGTGCCAGCATGGGGACAGGGGGCAATCAGCCCCAGCATTTT
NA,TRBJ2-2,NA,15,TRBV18,CASSSGHLNTGELFF,TGTGCCAGCTCATCGGGACATCTGAACACCGGGGAGCTGTTTTTT
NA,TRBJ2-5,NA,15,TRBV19,CASSPPRLGIKPQYF,TGTGCCAGTAGTCCCCCCCGACTTGGAATAAAACCCCAGTACTTC
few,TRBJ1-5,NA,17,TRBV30,CAWSVGGGSFSNQPQHF,TGTGCCTGGAGTGTAGGTGGGGGCTCGTTTAGCAATCAGCCCCAGCATTTT
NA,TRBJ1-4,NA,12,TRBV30,CARQARNEKLFF,TGTGCTCGACAGGCGCGTAATGAAAAACTGTTTTTT
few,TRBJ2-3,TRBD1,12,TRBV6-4,CASTGQTDTQYF,TGTGCCAGCACGGGACAGACAGATACGCAGTATTTT
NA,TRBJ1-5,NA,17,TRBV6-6,CASSHGQGPYSNQPQHF,TGTGCCAGCAGTCACGGCCAGGGCCCTTATAGCAATCAGCCCCAGCATTTT
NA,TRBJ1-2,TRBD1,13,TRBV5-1,CASSFGQGDGYTF,TGCGCCAGCAGCTTCGGACAGGGGGATGGCTACACCTTC
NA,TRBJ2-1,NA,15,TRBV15,CATSRDRATYNEQFF,TGTGCCACCAGCAGAGACAGGGCCACTTACAATGAGCAGTTCTTC
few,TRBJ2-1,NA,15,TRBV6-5,CASSYLGEPYNEQFF,TGTGCCAGCAGTTACCTGGGAGAGCCCTACAATGAGCAGTTCTTC
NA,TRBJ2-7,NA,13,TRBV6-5,CASTLGGVDEQYF,TGTGCCAGCACCTTGGGGGGAGTAGACGAGCAGTACTTC
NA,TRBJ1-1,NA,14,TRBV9,CASSVVGGGTEAFF,TGTGCCAGCAGCGTAGTGGGGGGGGGCACTGAAGCTTTCTTT
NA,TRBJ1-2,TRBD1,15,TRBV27,CASRHRGSANYGYTF,TGTGCCAGCAGGCACAGGGGATCGGCTAACTATGGCTACACCTTC
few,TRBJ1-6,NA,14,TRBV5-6,CASSFRVRNSPLHF,TGTGCCAGCAGCTTCAGGGTCCGCAATTCACCCCTCCACTTT
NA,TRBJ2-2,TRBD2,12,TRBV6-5,CASQRETGELFF,TGTGCCAGCCAGCGGGAGACCGGGGAGCTGTTTTTT
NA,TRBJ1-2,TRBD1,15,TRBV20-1,CSASPGQGAYYGYTF,TGCAGTGCTAGTCCGGGACAGGGGGCTTACTATGGCTACACCTTC
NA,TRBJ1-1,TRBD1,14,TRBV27,CASSLRGQNTEAFF,TGTGCCAGCAGTTTAAGGGGGCAAAACACTGAAGCTTTCTTT
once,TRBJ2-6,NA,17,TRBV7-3,CASSLSGHYSGANVLTF,TGTGCCAGCAGCTTATCGGGACACTACTCTGGGGCCAACGTCCTGACTTTC
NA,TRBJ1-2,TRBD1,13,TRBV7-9,CASSLRGRHGYTF,TGTGCCAGCAGCTTAAGGGGGCGGCATGGCTACACCTTC
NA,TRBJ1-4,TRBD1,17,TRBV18,CASSPRQGASTNEKLFF,TGTGCCAGCTCACCACGACAGGGGGCTTCCACTAATGAAAAACTGTTTTTT
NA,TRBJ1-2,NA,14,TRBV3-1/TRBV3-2,CASSRLQDSYGYTF,TGTGCCAGCAGCCGCCTCCAGGACAGCTATGGCTACACCTTC
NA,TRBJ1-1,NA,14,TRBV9,CASSPIVGGTEAFF,TGTGCCAGCAGCCCGATCGTGGGGGGCACTGAAGCTTTCTTT
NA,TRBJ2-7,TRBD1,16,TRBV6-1,CASSERTGSDSYEQYF,TGTGCCAGCAGTGAAAGGACAGGGTCAGACTCCTACGAGCAGTACTTC
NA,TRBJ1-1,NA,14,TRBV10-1,CASSESISGQRAFF,TGCGCCAGCAGTGAGTCGATAAGTGGACAGAGAGCTTTCTTT
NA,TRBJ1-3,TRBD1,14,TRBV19,CASKVRGGLNTIYF,TGTGCCAGTAAGGTGCGAGGGGGCTTAAACACCATATATTTT
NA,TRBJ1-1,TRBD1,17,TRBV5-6,CASSSTSGGAVGTEAFF,TGTGCCAGCAGTTCCACCTCAGGGGGCGCGGTGGGCACTGAAGCTTTCTTT
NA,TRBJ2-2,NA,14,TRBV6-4,CASSDYMNTGELFF,TGTGCCAGCAGTGACTACATGAACACCGGGGAGCTGTTTTTT
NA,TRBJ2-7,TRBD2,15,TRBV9,CASSATSSGIYEQYF,TGTGCCAGCAGCGCTACTTCTAGCGGGATCTACGAGCAGTACTTC
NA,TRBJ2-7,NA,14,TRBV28,CASSRTPGTYEQYF,TGTGCCAGCAGTAGGACCCCGGGGACCTACGAGCAGTACTTC
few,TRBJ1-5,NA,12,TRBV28,CASSSGESPQHF,TGTGCCAGCAGTTCCGGAGAGTCGCCCCAGCATTTT
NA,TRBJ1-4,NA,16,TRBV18,CASSLRDSSTNEKLFF,TGTGCCAGCTCACTAAGAGACAGTTCAACTAATGAAAAACTGTTTTTT
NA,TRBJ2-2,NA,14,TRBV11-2,CASSKGLHTGELFF,TGTGCCAGCAGCAAGGGACTCCACACCGGGGAGCTGTTTTTT
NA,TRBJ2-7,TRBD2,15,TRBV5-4,CASSLNPSGIYEQYF,TGTGCCAGCAGCTTGAACCCTAGCGGGATCTACGAGCAGTACTTC
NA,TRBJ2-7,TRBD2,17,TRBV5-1,CASSSDAQAGGPYEQYF,TGCGCCAGCAGCTCTGACGCCCAAGCGGGAGGGCCCTACGAGCAGTACTTC
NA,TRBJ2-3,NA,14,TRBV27,CASSLLAGADTQYF,TGTGCCAGCAGTTTACTCGCGGGCGCAGATACGCAGTATTTT
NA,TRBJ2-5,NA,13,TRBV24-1,CATSDFPSETQYF,TGTGCCACCAGTGATTTCCCCAGTGAGACCCAGTACTTC
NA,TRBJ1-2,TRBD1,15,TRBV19,CASSMSRDRHYGYTF,TGTGCCAGTAGTATGAGCCGGGACAGGCACTATGGCTACACCTTC
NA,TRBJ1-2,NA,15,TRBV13,CASSLGDKYDYGYTF,TGTGCCAGCAGCTTAGGGGACAAATATGACTATGGCTACACCTTC
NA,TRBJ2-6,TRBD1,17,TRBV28,CASQGAIRDSGANVLTF,TGTGCCAGTCAGGGGGCCATTCGTGACTCTGGGGCCAACGTCCTGACTTTC
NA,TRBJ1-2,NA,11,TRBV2,CASVGGYGYTF,TGTGCCAGCGTTGGAGGCTATGGCTACACCTTC
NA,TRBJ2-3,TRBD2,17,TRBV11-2,CASSLVGLAGGPNTQYF,TGTGCCAGCAGCTTAGTGGGACTAGCGGGAGGGCCAAATACGCAGTATTTT
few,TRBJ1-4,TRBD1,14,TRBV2,CASSDSGGEEKLFF,TGTGCCAGCAGTGATTCAGGGGGAGAGGAAAAACTGTTTTTT
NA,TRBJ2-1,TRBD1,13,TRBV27,CASEGQGPRGQFF,TGTGCCAGCGAGGGACAGGGACCTCGGGGGCAGTTCTTC
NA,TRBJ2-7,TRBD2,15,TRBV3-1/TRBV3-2,CASSHGTSGVYEQYF,TGTGCCAGCAGCCACGGGACTAGCGGAGTTTACGAGCAGTACTTC
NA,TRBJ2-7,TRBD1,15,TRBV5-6,CASSPGTGYSYEQYF,TGTGCCAGCAGCCCGGGGACAGGGTACTCCTACGAGCAGTACTTC
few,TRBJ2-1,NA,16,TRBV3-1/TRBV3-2,CASSQAPGSGGNEQFF,TGTGCCAGCAGCCAAGCCCCGGGTAGCGGTGGTAATGAGCAGTTCTTC
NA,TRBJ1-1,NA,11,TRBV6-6,CASTKDSEAFF,TGTGCCAGCACCAAAGACTCTGAAGCTTTCTTT
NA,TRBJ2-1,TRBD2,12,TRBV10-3,CAIVSGSGEQFF,TGTGCCATCGTCAGCGGGAGCGGTGAGCAGTTCTTC
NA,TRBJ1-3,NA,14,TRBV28,CASSRAGFGNTIYF,TGTGCCAGCAGCCGTGCAGGGTTTGGAAACACCATATATTTT
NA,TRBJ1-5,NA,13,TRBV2,CASSVQGDQPQHF,TGTGCCAGCAGTGTACAGGGCGATCAGCCCCAGCATTTT
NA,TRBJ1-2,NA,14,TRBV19,CASRSTTPNYGYTF,TGTGCCAGTAGATCGACAACTCCTAACTATGGCTACACCTTC
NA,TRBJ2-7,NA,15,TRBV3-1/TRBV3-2,CASSPHTSRSYEQYF,TGTGCCAGCAGCCCTCATACTAGTCGCTCCTACGAGCAGTACTTC
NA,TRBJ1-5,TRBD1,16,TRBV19,CASSHHGTGQRQPQHF,TGTGCCAGTAGCCACCATGGGACAGGCCAAAGACAACCCCAGCATTTT
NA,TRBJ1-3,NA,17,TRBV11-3,CASSLHPSDSSGNTIYF,TGTGCCAGCAGCCTTCACCCCAGCGATTCCTCCGGAAACACCATATATTTT
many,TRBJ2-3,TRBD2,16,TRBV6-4,CASSLAGGASTDTQYF,TGTGCCAGCAGCCTAGCGGGAGGGGCCTCCACAGATACGCAGTATTTT
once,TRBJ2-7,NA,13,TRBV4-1,CASSQTGTYEQYF,TGCGCCAGCAGCCAAACAGGAACCTACGAGCAGTACTTC
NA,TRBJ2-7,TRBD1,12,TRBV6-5,CASSTGVYEQYF,TGTGCCAGCAGTACAGGGGTTTACGAGCAGTACTTC
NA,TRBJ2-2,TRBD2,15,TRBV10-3,CAISSSGGGTGELFF,TGTGCCATCAGCAGTTCGGGAGGTGGCACCGGGGAGCTGTTTTTT